There are many counts of the clone carrying this TCR beta chain. The antigen is not known. Trimming stripped 5 bases from V and 3 bases from J, with 16 bases between. The CDR3 runs to 16 residues. Germline CDR1 is SEHNR and CDR2 is FQNEAQ (reference sequence). These data are taken from a study of cytomegalovirus exposure and HLA in healthy donors. The study's findings and limits: Rates of TCR association differed by HLA locus in a later analysis, with DRB1 highest and HLA-C lowest. Within the data, a cluster of highly shared sequence variants was likely a sequencing artifact. Productive status was seen about 87% or about 30% of the time for most TCR beta V segments in an earlier analysis.

Researchers ran the PCR with 60 Vbeta and 13 Jbeta primers. Assay: immunoSEQ multiplex PCR; the TCRdb copy retains only in-frame clones and omits some. The sample lists approximately 220,000 clones, about 82% occurring once. This sequence originates from a man aged 25 to 40 in good health and CMV-seronegative. The sample consisted of PBMCs. This chain joins TRBV7-9 and TRBJ1-4; D ambiguous. In DNA form, the CDR3 reads TGTGCCAGCAGCCCCGACCTGGGCGGGTCTAATGAAAAACTGTTTTTT. Translating gives CASSPDLGGSNEKLFF.